The T cell receptor beta chain under discussion was sequenced for a study of Ad26.COV2.S vaccination and SARS-CoV-2 variants. A word on this clone: No antigen is known for it.

Study-wide results and limits: Vaccine and placebo groups showed comparable non-spike TCR breadth.

Some clones are missing from TCRdb's copy, which holds only in-frame ones; the method was immunoSEQ multiplex PCR. The sample has 380,000 or so clones, 88% seen once. Treatment given: 19 received Ad26.COV2.S at low or high dose, single or two shots; several received placebo; per-sample allocation not given. Collection of the samples took place on day 63 after the first injection of vaccine or placebo. This CDR3 contains 16 residues. The germline V gene encodes CDR1 SGDLS and CDR2 YYNGEE. Unmatched junction bases numbered 2, after V lost 0 bases and J lost 1 base. Sequenced here: peripheral blood, sampled in a trial of Ad26.COV2.S vaccine versus placebo. The clonotype comes from a person aged 18-65 years who received the Ad26.COV2.S COVID-19 vaccine or a placebo. The V and J genes are TRBV9 and TRBJ2-4, with 9 bases that match TRBD2. CDR3 residues: CASSVASGTAKNIQYF. DNA for the CDR3: TGTGCCAGCAGCGTAGCTAGCGGGACGGCCAAAAACATTCAGTACTTC.